A single sample gave rise to the 8 T cell receptor beta chains below, sequenced in a study of post-analysis software for immune sequencing data. General study points: The five TRBV segments detected at higher frequency in patients than in controls included TRBV5-6, TRBV5-1 and TRBV20-1.

These TCRs are of unknown antigen specificity. Unique molecular identifiers had been added to the TCR beta cDNA libraries. From the PCR reads, TCRdb called clonotypes with MiXCR, one entry per CDR3 protein. The repertoire holds hundreds of thousands of distinct CDR3 sequences, with approximately 30% as singletons. Sequencing input: blood. Receptors were obtained from a girl aged 5-17 years with multiple sclerosis.

The genes are TRBV2 and TRBJ2-3; TRBD1 matches at 9 bases. This CDR3 is built from 19 residues. From germline, CDR1 is SNHLY and CDR2 FYNNEI. V lost 5 bases to trimming and J lost 8 bases; unmatched junction nucleotides: 23. CDR3 loop: CASSPIGWIRDRVSVTQYF. For the CDR3, the DNA is TGTGCCAGCAGTCCTATCGGCTGGATCCGGGACAGGGTTTCGGTTACGCAGTATTTT.

This chain connects TRBV6-2 or TRBV6-3 to TRBJ2-5; D uncertain. This CDR3 is 14 amino acids long. Trimming shortened V by 0 bases and J by 2 bases, and 7 bases separated the two germline ends. Germline loops: CDR1 MNHEY, CDR2 SVGEGT. As DNA, the CDR3 is TGTGCCAGCAGTTACTCCTACAGACAAGAGACCCAGTACTTC. It is translated as CASSYSYRQETQYF.

V and J are TRBV28 and TRBJ2-7; TRBD2 matches 14 bases. The CDR3 runs to 19 residues. V trimming: 0 bases; J trimming: 1 base; junction bases outside the gene matches: 8. Looked up from germline, CDR1 is MDHEN and CDR2 is SYDVKM. DNA for the CDR3: TGTGCCAGCAGTTTATGGACTAGCGGGAGGGCCCAACGTTCCTACGAGCAGTACTTC. Translated, it gives CASSLWTSGRAQRSYEQYF.

This clonotype was counted between two and nine times. This sequence joins TRBV18 and TRBJ1-2; 8 nucleotides align to TRBD1. Germline CDR1 is KGHSH and CDR2 is LQKENI. Trimming took 5 bases from V and 1 from J; bases not matched to a gene: 6. The CDR3 totals 15 residues. The CDR3 protein is CASSEGQGINYGYTF. Here the CDR3 DNA reads TGTGCCAGCTCAGAAGGACAGGGAATTAACTATGGCTACACCTTC.

This clonotype appeared a few times. V gene TRBV29-1 combines with J gene TRBJ2-1, with TRBD2 matching 9 bases. With V trimmed by 7 bases and J by 6 bases, 16 bases remained unmatched. This CDR3 spans 16 amino acids. The V gene's germline CDR1 is SQVTM and CDR2 ANQGSEA. CDR3 sequence reads: CSATLGGRALSNEQFF. The CDR3 bases are TGCAGCGCTACCCTGGGCGGGAGGGCCCTGAGCAATGAGCAGTTCTTC.

This clonotype has ten or more counts. This chain uses TRBV29-1 with TRBJ2-1; 11 nucleotides align to TRBD2. Per the germline V gene, CDR1 is SQVTM and CDR2 is ANQGSEA. Germline trimming cut 7 bases from V and 4 bases from J; bases unmatched to any gene: 6. This CDR3 has 14 residues. This CDR3 is CSAGTSGLYNEQFF. The CDR3 DNA reads as TGCAGCGCCGGGACTAGCGGACTATACAATGAGCAGTTCTTC.

The rearrangement uses TRBV5-1 and TRBJ2-1; 10 bases align to TRBD1. From germline, CDR1 is SGHRS and CDR2 YFSETQ. The ends lost 4 bases at V and 2 bases at J; junction bases unmatched: 3. The CDR3 totals 15 residues. The CDR3 bases are TGCGCCAGCAGCGCGGGACAGGGGACCTACAATGAGCAGTTCTTC. Translated: CASSAGQGTYNEQFF.

This clonotype was detected only a few times. The chain is built from TRBV9 and TRBJ2-3, with a tentative D call TRBD2 (6 bases). The length of the CDR3 is 15 residues. Per the germline V gene, CDR1 is SGDLS and CDR2 is YYNGEE. Between the trimmed V and J ends, which lost 2 bases and 2 bases, there was a span of 12 bases. The CDR3: CASSVGAGFTDTQYF. The CDR3 region has the DNA TGTGCCAGCAGCGTGGGCGCGGGGTTCACAGATACGCAGTATTTT.